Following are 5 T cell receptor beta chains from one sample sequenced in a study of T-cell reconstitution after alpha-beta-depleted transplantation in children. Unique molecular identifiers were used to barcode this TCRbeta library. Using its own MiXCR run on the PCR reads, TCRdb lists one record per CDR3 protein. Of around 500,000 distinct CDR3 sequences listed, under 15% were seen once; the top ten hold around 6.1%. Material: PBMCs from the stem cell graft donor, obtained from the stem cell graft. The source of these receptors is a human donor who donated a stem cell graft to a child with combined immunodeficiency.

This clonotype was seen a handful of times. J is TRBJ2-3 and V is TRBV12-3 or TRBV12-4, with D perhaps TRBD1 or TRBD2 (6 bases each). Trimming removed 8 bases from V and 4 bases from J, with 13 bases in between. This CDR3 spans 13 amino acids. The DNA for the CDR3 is TGTGCCAGCGGCCCCGGGGGCGCAGATACGCAGTATTTT. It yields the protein CASGPGGADTQYF.

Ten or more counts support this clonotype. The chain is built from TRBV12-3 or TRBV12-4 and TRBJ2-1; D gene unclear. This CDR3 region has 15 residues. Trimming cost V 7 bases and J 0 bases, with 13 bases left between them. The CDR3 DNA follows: TGTGCCAGCATCGTCGGACGGAGCTCCTACAATGAGCAGTTCTTC. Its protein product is CASIVGRSSYNEQFF.

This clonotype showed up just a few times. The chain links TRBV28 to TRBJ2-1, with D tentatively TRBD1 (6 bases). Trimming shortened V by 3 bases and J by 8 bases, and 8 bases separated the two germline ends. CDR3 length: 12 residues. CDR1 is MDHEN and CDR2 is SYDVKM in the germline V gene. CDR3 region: CASSFRGHEQFF. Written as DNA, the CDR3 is TGTGCCAGCAGTTTCAGGGGTCATGAGCAGTTCTTC. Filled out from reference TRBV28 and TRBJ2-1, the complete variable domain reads DVKVTQSSRYLVKRTGEKVFLECVQDMDHENMFWYRQDPGLGLRLIYFSYDVKMKEKGDIPEGYSVSREKKERFSLILESASTNQTSMYLCASSFRGHEQFFGPGTRLTVL.

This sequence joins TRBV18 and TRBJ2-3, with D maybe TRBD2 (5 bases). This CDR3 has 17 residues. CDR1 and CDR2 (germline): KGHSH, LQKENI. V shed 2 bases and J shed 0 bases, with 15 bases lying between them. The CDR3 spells CASSPARGTLSTDTQYF. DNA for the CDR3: TGTGCCAGCTCACCAGCTCGGGGAACTCTTAGCACAGATACGCAGTATTTT.

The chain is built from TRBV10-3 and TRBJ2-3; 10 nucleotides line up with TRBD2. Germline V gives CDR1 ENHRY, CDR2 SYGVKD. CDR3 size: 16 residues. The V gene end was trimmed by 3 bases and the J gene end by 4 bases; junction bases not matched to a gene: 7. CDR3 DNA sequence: TGTGCCATCAGTGATATGTGGACTAGCGGAGCAGATACGCAGTATTTT. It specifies CAISDMWTSGADTQYF.